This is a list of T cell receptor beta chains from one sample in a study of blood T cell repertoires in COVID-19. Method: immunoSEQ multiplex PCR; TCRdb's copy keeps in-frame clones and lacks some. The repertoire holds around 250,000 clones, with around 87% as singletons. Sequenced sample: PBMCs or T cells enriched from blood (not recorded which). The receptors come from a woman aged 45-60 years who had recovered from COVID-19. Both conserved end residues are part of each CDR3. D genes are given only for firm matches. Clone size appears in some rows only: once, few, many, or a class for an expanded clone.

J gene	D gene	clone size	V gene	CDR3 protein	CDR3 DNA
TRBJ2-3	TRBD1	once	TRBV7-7	CASSLGSTGGTDTQYF	TGTGCTAGCAGCTTAGGGTCAACAGGGGGCACAGATACGCAGTATTTT
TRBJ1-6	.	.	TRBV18	CASSPPGANSPLHF	TGTGCCAGCTCACCACCAGGAGCTAATTCACCCCTCCACTTT
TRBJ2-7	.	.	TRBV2	CASSGLSGYYEQYF	TGTGCCAGCAGTGGACTGAGTGGCTACTACGAGCAGTACTTC
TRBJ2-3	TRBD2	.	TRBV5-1	CASGTSGSTDTQYF	TGCGCCAGCGGAACTAGCGGGAGCACAGATACGCAGTATTTT
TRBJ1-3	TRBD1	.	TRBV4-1	CASSLTTGAGNTIYF	TGCGCCAGCAGCCTTACGACAGGGGCCGGAAACACCATATATTTT
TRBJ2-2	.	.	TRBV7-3	CASSLYPGELFF	TGTGCCAGCAGCTTATATCCCGGGGAGCTGTTTTTT
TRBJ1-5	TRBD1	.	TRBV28	CASSRTGGTYQPQHF	TGTGCCAGCAGCAGGACAGGGGGCACATATCAGCCCCAGCATTTT
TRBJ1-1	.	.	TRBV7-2	CASSTYRAEAFF	TGTGCCAGCAGCACTTACAGGGCGGAGGCTTTCTTT
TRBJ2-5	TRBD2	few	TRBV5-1	CASKPSGNPSPETQYF	TGCGCCAGTAAACCTAGCGGGAACCCCAGTCCAGAGACCCAGTACTTC
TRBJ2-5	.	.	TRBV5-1	CASYEGSETQYF	TGCGCCAGCTACGAGGGTTCGGAGACCCAGTACTTC
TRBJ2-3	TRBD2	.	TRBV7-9	CASSLDYLAVFTDTQYF	TGTGCCAGCAGCTTAGATTACCTAGCGGTCTTCACAGATACGCAGTATTTT
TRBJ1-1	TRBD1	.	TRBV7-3	CASSLMNVQGMNTEAFF	TGTGCCAGCAGCCTAATGAATGTACAGGGGATGAACACTGAAGCTTTCTTT
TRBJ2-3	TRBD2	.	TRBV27	CASSLEPSGGTDTQYF	TGTGCCAGCAGTTTAGAGCCTAGCGGGGGGACAGATACGCAGTATTTT
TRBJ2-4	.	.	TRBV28	CASSTTNIQYF	TGTGCCAGCAGTACTACGAACATTCAGTACTTC
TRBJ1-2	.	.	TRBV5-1	CASSLDSGEGGYTF	TGCGCCAGCAGCTTGGATTCGGGGGAGGGTGGCTACACCTTC
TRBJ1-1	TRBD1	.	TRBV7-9	CASSPRQGRNTEAFF	TGTGCCAGCAGCCCCCGACAGGGACGGAACACTGAAGCTTTCTTT
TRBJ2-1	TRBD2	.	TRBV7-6	CASSLWGGRDNEQFF	TGTGCCAGCAGCTTATGGGGAGGGCGGGACAATGAGCAGTTCTTC
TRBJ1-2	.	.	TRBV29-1	CSVEEGSGYTF	TGCAGCGTTGAGGAGGGGTCGGGCTACACCTTC
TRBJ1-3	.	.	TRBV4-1	CASSLVLASGNTIYF	TGCGCCAGCAGCCTAGTTCTCGCATCAGGAAACACCATATATTTT
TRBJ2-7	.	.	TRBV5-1	CASSLGGTASYEQYF	TGCGCCAGCAGCTTGGGCGGGACAGCCTCCTACGAGCAGTACTTC